This record looks at one TCR beta chain sequence and its context. The antigen is undetermined. Germline V gene sequence: CDR1 SEHNR, CDR2 FQNEAQ (reference sequence). V was trimmed by 5 bases and J by 5 bases, leaving 15 bases between them. The CDR3 totals 14 residues. The sample originates from a study of identical twins. Study-level results: Abundant beta clonotypes from cord blood bore fewer insertions; memory repertoires lacked this pattern.

TCRdb fed the 5' RACE reads into MiXCR, producing one record per CDR3 protein. The sample includes approximately 700,000 distinct CDR3 sequences, 5.5% to 6.5% seen only once; the top ten take about 2%. Sequencing was carried out using naive T cells sorted from blood. V gene TRBV7-9 combines with J gene TRBJ2-5, with D unresolved. The receptor was isolated from a young man in good health. The CDR3 reads CASSPPSSGETQYF. The CDR3 coding sequence is TGTGCCAGCAGCCCCCCCTCGTCCGGGGAGACCCAGTACTTC. Combining the CDR3 with reference TRBV7-9 and TRBJ2-5 gives the whole variable domain DTGVSQNPRHKITKRGQNVTFRCDPISEHNRLYWYRQTLGQGPEFLTYFQNEAQLEKSRLLSDRFSAERPKGSFSTLEIQRTEQGDSAMYLCASSPPSSGETQYFGPGTRLLVL.